This TCR beta chain appears in the sequencing data of a study of T cells in Graves' hyperthyroidism and ophthalmopathy. Study-wide results and limits: Ophthalmopathy cases were set apart from stable hyperthyroidism by a 13 V-J model.

This clonotype was counted ten times or more. Its antigen is unknown. Regions amplified from RNA transcripts were the TCR beta CDR3 regions. Using the HTBI primer set, a first-round RT-PCR was run on the TCR CDR3. TCRdb used MiXCR to reprocess the multiplex PCR reads, holding one entry per CDR3 protein. The sample records about 260,000 distinct CDR3 sequences, 20% to 25% being singletons. From germline, CDR1 is SGHTA and CDR2 FQGNSA. V lost 7 bases and J lost 5, with 14 bases in between. The CDR3 consists of 13 residues. The gene calls are TRBV7-2 and TRBJ1-1, with D unresolved. Sequenced sample: blood. The sequence came from a man aged 35 to 55 with Graves' hyperthyroidism that later progressed to Graves' ophthalmopathy. CDR3 nucleotides: TGTGCCAGCACTCTGGGTAGTTGGACTGAAGCTTTCTTT. Translated: CASTLGSWTEAFF.